This T cell receptor beta chain was documented in a study of Tregs in tolerant kidney transplant recipients. The CDR3 consists of 20 residues. The ends lost 2 bases at V and 4 bases at J; junction bases unmatched: 22. CDR1 and CDR2 (germline): SGHNT, YYREEE (reference sequence). Sequenced by immunoSEQ multiplex PCR; TCRdb stores in-frame clones only, minus some. Of roughly 68,000 clones in the sample, 84% were seen once. The study, taken as a whole, reports: The most relevant donor-specific Treg TCRbeta repertoire apparently came from expansion with activated donor B cells.

On this clone: No antigen is known for it.

The sequenced sample was CD4+ T cells from blood. The V and J genes are TRBV5-4 and TRBJ2-5, with 8 bases lining up with TRBD2. The sequence was obtained from a human donor in good health. Here the CDR3 reads CASSLGGRTWGSGISETQYF. CDR3 nucleotide sequence: TGTGCCAGCAGCTTAGGAGGGCGCACCTGGGGTAGCGGGATTTCAGAGACCCAGTACTTC. Using reference TRBV5-4 and TRBJ2-5 for the parts outside the CDR3, the full variable domain is ETGVTQSPTHLIKTRGQQVTLRCSSQSGHNTVSWYQQALGQGPQFIFQYYREEENGRGNFPPRFSGLQFPNYSSELNVNALELDDSALYLCASSLGGRTWGSGISETQYFGPGTRLLVL.